This T cell receptor beta chain is drawn from a study of shared clonotypes between healthy human individuals. Study at large: Aged 18 to 49, the donors were a couple of women and a few men. Whole-study findings and limits: Clonotype sharing among the donors was expected to vary with sequencing depth.

Trimming pared 1 base from V and 7 bases from J, leaving 13 bases between. Germline CDR1 reads MNHEY; CDR2 reads SVGAGI. This CDR3 spans 15 amino acids. As for this clone: As yet, its antigen is unknown.

Generated by immunoSEQ multiplex PCR, the TCRdb table keeps only in-frame clones and is missing some. The sample records a few hundred thousand clones, 74% being singletons. The rearrangement joins TRBV6-5 to TRBJ2-2, with D hard to call. The sequence derives from a man aged 30-40 years in good health. Material for sequencing was memory CD4+ T cells sorted from blood. Noted subset: CD45RA-negative fraction. CDR3 region: CASSYYGPSVGELFF. The CDR3 DNA is TGTGCCAGCAGTTACTACGGGCCTTCCGTCGGGGAGCTGTTTTTT.